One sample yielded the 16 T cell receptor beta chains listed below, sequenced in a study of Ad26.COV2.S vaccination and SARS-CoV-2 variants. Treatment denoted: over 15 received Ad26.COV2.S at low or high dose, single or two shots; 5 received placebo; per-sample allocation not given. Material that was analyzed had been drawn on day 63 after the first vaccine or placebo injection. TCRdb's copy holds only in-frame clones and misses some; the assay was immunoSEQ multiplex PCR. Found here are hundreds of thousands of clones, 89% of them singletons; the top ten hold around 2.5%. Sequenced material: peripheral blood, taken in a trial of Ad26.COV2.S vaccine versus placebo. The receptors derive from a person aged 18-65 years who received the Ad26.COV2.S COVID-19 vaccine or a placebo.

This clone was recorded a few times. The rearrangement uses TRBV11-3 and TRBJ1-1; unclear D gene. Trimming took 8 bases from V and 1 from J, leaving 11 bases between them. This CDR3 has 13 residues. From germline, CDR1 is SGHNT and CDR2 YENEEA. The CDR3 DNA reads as TGTGCCAGCTCATTGGACGAGAACACTGAAGCTTTCTTT. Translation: CASSLDENTEAFF.

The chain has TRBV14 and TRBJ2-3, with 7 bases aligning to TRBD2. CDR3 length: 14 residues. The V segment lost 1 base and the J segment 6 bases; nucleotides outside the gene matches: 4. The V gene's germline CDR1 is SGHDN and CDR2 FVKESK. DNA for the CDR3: TGTGCCAGCAGCCAAGTGCGGGAGCGGGATACGCAGTATTTT. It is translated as CASSQVRERDTQYF.

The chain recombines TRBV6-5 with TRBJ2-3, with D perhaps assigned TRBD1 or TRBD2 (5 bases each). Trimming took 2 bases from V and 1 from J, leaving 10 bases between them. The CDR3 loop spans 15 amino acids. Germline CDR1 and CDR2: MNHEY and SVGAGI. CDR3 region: CASSYRGGGTDTQYF. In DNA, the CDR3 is TGTGCCAGCAGTTACCGGGGCGGAGGCACAGATACGCAGTATTTT.

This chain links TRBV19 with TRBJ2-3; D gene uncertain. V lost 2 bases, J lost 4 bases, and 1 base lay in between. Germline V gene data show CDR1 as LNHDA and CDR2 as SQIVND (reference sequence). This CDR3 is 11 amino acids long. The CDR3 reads CASSIPDTQYF. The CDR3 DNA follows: TGTGCCAGTAGTATACCAGATACGCAGTATTTT. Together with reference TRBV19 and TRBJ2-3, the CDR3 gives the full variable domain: DGGITQSPKYLFRKEGQNVTLSCEQNLNHDAMYWYRQDPGQGLRLIYYSQIVNDFQKGDIAEGYSVSREKKESFPLTVTSAQKNPTAFYLCASSIPDTQYFGPGTRLTVL.

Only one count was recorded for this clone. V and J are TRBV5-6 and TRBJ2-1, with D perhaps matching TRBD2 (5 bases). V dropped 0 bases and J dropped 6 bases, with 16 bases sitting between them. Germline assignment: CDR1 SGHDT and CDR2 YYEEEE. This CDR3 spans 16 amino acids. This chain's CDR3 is CASSLAKRASGNEQFF. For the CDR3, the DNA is TGTGCCAGCAGCTTGGCCAAGAGGGCGTCCGGCAATGAGCAGTTCTTC.

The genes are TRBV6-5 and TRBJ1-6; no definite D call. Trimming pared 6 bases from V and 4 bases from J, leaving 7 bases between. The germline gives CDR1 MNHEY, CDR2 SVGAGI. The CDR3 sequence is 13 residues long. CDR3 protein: CASSLDYNSPLHF. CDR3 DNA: TGTGCCAGCAGCCTCGATTATAATTCACCCCTCCACTTT.

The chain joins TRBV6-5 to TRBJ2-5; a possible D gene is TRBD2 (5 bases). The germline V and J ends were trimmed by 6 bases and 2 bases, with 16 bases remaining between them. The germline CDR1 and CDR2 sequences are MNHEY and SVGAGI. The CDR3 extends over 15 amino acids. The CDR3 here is CASRPRARAQETQYF. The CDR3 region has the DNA TGTGCCAGCAGACCGAGGGCCCGGGCACAAGAGACCCAGTACTTC.

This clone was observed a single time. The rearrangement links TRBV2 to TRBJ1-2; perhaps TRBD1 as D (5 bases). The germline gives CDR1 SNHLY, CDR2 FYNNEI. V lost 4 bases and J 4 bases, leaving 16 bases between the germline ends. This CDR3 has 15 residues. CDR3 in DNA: TGTGCCAGCAGTGCGGGGAGGGGCGTTGGCTATGGCTACACCTTC. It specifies CASSAGRGVGYGYTF.

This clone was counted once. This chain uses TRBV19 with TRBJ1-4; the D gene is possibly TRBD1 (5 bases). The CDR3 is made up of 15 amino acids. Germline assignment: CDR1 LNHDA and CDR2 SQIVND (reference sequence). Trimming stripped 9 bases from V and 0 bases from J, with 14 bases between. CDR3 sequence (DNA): TGTGCCAGCCACTGGGGGGGGTCAACTAATGAAAAACTGTTTTTT. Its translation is CASHWGGSTNEKLFF.

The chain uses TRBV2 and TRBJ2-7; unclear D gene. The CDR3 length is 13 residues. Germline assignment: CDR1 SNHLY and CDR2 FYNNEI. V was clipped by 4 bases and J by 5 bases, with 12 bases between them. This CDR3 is CASSARLGNEQYF. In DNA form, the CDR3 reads TGTGCCAGCAGTGCTAGACTCGGTAACGAGCAGTACTTC. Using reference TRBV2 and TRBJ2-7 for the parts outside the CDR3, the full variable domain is EPEVTQTPSHQVTQMGQEVILRCVPISNHLYFYWYRQILGQKVEFLVSFYNNEISEKSEIFDDQFSVERPDGSNFTLKIRSTKLEDSAMYFCASSARLGNEQYFGPGTRLTVT.

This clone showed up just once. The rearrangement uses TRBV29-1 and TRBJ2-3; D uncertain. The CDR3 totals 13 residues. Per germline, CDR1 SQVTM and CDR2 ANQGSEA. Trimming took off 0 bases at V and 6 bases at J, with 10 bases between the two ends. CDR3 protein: CSVEDSTVDTQYF. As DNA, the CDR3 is TGCAGCGTTGAAGATAGCACAGTTGATACGCAGTATTTT.

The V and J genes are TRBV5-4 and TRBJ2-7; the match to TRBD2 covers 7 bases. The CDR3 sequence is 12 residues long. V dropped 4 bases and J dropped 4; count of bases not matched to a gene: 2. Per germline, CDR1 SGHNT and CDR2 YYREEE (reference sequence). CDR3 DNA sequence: TGTGCCAGCAGCCCCGGGGGGTACGAGCAGTACTTC. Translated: CASSPGGYEQYF.

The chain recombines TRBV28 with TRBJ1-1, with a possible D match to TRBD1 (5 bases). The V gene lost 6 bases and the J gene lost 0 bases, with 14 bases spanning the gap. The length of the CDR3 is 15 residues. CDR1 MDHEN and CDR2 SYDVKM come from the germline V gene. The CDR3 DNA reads TGTGCCAGCAGATCTGACAGACACTTGAACACTGAAGCTTTCTTT. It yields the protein CASRSDRHLNTEAFF.

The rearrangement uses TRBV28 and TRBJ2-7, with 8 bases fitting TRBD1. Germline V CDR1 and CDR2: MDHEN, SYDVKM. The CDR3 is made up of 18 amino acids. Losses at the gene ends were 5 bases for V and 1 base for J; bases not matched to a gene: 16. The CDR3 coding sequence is TGTGCCAGCAGTCTGCTTGCCCGATGGACAGGGAATTCCTACGAGCAGTACTTC. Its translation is CASSLLARWTGNSYEQYF.

The DNA for the CDR3 is TGTGCCAGCAGCTTACATCCCAAAACCGGCGGGAGTGAGTCAGATACGCAGTATTTT. This sequence encodes CASSLHPKTGGSESDTQYF. This rearrangement joins TRBV7-8 to TRBJ2-3; 7 bases are shared with TRBD2. Trimming took 2 bases from V and 4 from J; bases not matched to a gene: 18. CDR1 SGHVS and CDR2 FQNEAQ come from the germline V gene. CDR3 length equals 19 residues.

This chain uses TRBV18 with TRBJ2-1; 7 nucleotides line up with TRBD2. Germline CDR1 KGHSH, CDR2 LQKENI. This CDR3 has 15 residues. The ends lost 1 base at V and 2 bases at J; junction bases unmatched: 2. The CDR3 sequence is CASSPQGGAYNEQFF. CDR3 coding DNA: TGTGCCAGCTCACCACAGGGAGGGGCCTACAATGAGCAGTTCTTC.